These T cell receptor beta chains were read from a single sample in a study of pediatric ulcerative colitis. Profiling relied on immunoSEQ multiplex PCR, and the TCRdb table lists in-frame clones only, not all of them. The sample has 57,000 or so clones; about 87% are singletons. Sequencing was carried out using blood. The receptor set was obtained from a boy under 18 who was a control in a study of pediatric ulcerative colitis. CDR3s include the opening cysteine and the closing phenylalanine or tryptophan. A D gene is named only where the DNA matches it firmly. Clone size is stated in some rows and not others, as once, few, many or a class when expanded.

TRBV5-6,TRBJ2-7,TRBD1,NA,CASRGTGDSIYEQYF,TGTGCCAGCAGGGGGACAGGGGACAGCATCTACGAGCAGTACTTC
TRBV6-4,TRBJ2-1,TRBD1,NA,CASSESRDRGPDEQFF,TGTGCCAGCAGTGAGTCCCGGGACAGGGGGCCGGATGAGCAGTTCTTC
TRBV7-8,TRBJ1-6,TRBD1,NA,CASSLAVLADRGHNSPLHF,TGTGCCAGCAGCTTAGCGGTATTGGCGGACAGGGGGCATAATTCACCCCTCCACTTT
TRBV5-1,TRBJ2-3,TRBD2,NA,CASNRNPGQRDASIDTQYF,TGCGCCAGCAACCGGAACCCAGGGCAGCGGGATGCTAGCATAGATACGCAGTATTTT
TRBV5-4,TRBJ1-1,NA,NA,CASSLNAGYTEAFF,TGTGCCAGCAGCTTGAACGCCGGGTACACTGAAGCTTTCTTT
TRBV7-9,TRBJ2-7,NA,NA,CASSLVKGVPRSEQYF,TGTGCCAGCAGCTTAGTCAAGGGAGTCCCGAGATCCGAGCAGTACTTC
TRBV2,TRBJ2-2,TRBD2,NA,CASKASGNTGELFF,TGTGCCAGCAAAGCTAGCGGGAACACCGGGGAGCTGTTTTTT
TRBV2,TRBJ1-5,NA,once,CASSEAHYSNQPQHF,TGTGCCAGCAGTGAGGCGCACTATAGCAATCAGCCCCAGCATTTT
TRBV2,TRBJ1-2,NA,NA,CASRGQANYGYTF,TGTGCCAGCAGGGGACAAGCCAACTATGGCTACACCTTC
TRBV7-3,TRBJ2-3,TRBD2,NA,CASSLAGGPTDTQYF,TGTGCCAGCAGCTTAGCGGGGGGGCCAACAGATACGCAGTATTTT
TRBV27,TRBJ1-1,TRBD1,NA,CASSPGSGQGPEAFF,TGTGCCAGCAGCCCCGGAAGTGGACAGGGCCCAGAAGCTTTCTTT
TRBV5-4,TRBJ2-7,NA,NA,CASSLSPGEAYEQYF,TGTGCCAGCAGCTTGTCTCCGGGAGAGGCTTACGAGCAGTACTTC
TRBV30,TRBJ1-2,NA,once,CAWTSNYGYTF,TGTGCCTGGACCAGTAACTATGGCTACACCTTC
TRBV6-4,TRBJ1-5,NA,NA,CASSVGRTYSNQPQHF,TGTGCCAGCAGTGTCGGCAGGACTTATAGCAATCAGCCCCAGCATTTT
TRBV19,TRBJ2-6,NA,NA,CASSKRSSGANVLTF,TGTGCCAGTAGTAAACGTAGCTCTGGGGCCAACGTCCTGACTTTC
TRBV7-2,TRBJ2-1,NA,NA,CASSREAGEQFF,TGTGCCAGCAGCCGCGAGGCCGGTGAGCAGTTCTTC
TRBV15,TRBJ2-1,NA,NA,CATSRGHQTSGEQFF,TGTGCCACCAGCAGAGGTCACCAGACTAGTGGCGAGCAGTTCTTC
TRBV28,TRBJ2-3,TRBD2,NA,CASSFAGGPGTQYF,TGTGCCAGCAGTTTCGCGGGAGGGCCGGGTACGCAGTATTTT
TRBV6-1,TRBJ1-5,NA,NA,CASSVSRGELSNQPQHF,TGTGCCAGCAGTGTATCAAGGGGAGAGTTGAGCAATCAGCCCCAGCATTTT
TRBV6-1,TRBJ1-3,NA,NA,CASSGGYRSSGNTIYF,TGTGCCAGCAGTGGGGGCTACAGGAGCTCTGGAAACACCATATATTTT
TRBV2,TRBJ2-7,NA,NA,CASSVVPEREQYF,TGTGCCAGCAGTGTTGTCCCGGAGCGCGAGCAGTACTTC
TRBV28,TRBJ1-1,NA,NA,CASSQAPEAFF,TGTGCCAGCAGCCAGGCCCCTGAAGCTTTCTTT
TRBV28,TRBJ1-3,NA,NA,CASSLYRGSSGNTIYF,TGTGCCAGCAGTTTGTATAGAGGCAGCTCTGGAAACACCATATATTTT
TRBV7-2,TRBJ2-1,NA,NA,CASSSTRAEYNEQFF,TGTGCCAGCAGTTCTACTAGGGCCGAGTACAATGAGCAGTTCTTC
TRBV9,TRBJ2-7,NA,NA,CASSVEADYEQYF,TGTGCCAGCAGCGTAGAGGCAGACTACGAGCAGTACTTC
TRBV16,TRBJ1-5,NA,few,CASSLRREQPQHF,TGTGCCAGCAGCTTGCGACGGGAACAGCCCCAGCATTTT
TRBV18,TRBJ2-1,TRBD1,NA,CASSFGTDNEQFF,TGTGCCAGCTCATTCGGGACAGACAATGAGCAGTTCTTC
TRBV9,TRBJ2-3,TRBD2,NA,CASSAGTSGTDTQYF,TGTGCCAGCAGCGCAGGGACTAGCGGAACAGATACGCAGTATTTT
TRBV4-1,TRBJ1-2,TRBD1,NA,CASSLPTGIGNYGYTF,TGCGCCAGCAGCCTCCCGACAGGGATTGGAAACTATGGCTACACCTTC
TRBV6-1,TRBJ1-2,NA,NA,CASSEGASINYGYTF,TGTGCCAGCAGTGAAGGGGCCTCTATCAACTATGGCTACACCTTC
TRBV11-2,TRBJ2-2,NA,NA,CASSFTTGELFF,TGTGCCAGCAGCTTTACCACCGGGGAGCTGTTTTTT
TRBV7-8,TRBJ2-7,NA,few,CASSSPPPDVSYEQYF,TGTGCCAGCAGCTCCCCCCCGCCAGACGTCTCCTACGAGCAGTACTTC
TRBV5-4,TRBJ2-1,TRBD1,NA,CASSLSGGSYNEQFF,TGTGCCAGCAGCTTATCAGGGGGCTCGTACAATGAGCAGTTCTTC
TRBV7-3,TRBJ1-5,TRBD1,NA,CASSLDREQPQHF,TGTGCCAGCAGCTTGGACAGGGAACAGCCCCAGCATTTT
TRBV11-2,TRBJ2-7,NA,NA,CASSPVRAKGGEQYF,TGTGCCAGCAGCCCAGTCCGGGCCAAGGGCGGAGAGCAGTACTTC
TRBV7-3,TRBJ1-6,NA,NA,CASSLTSLNSPLHF,TGTGCCAGCAGCTTAACGTCCTTAAATTCACCCCTCCACTTT
TRBV28,TRBJ1-2,NA,few,CASSFRGNDAYYGYTF,TGTGCCAGCAGTTTCAGGGGCAACGACGCCTACTATGGCTACACCTTC
TRBV28,TRBJ2-3,TRBD1,NA,CASGIQGAIDTQYF,TGTGCCAGCGGAATACAGGGGGCCATCGATACGCAGTATTTT
TRBV29-1,TRBJ2-1,TRBD2,NA,CSAGAGLAGVDEQFF,TGCAGCGCCGGTGCGGGACTAGCGGGAGTGGATGAGCAGTTCTTC
TRBV5-4,TRBJ1-1,NA,NA,CASSLGGLVEAFF,TGTGCCAGCAGCTTGGGGGGGCTCGTGGAAGCTTTCTTT
TRBV20-1,TRBJ1-5,NA,NA,CSASRDQPQHF,TGCAGTGCGTCCAGGGATCAGCCCCAGCATTTT
TRBV10-2,TRBJ2-2,NA,NA,CASREGSIGELFF,TGCGCCAGCAGGGAGGGCTCTATCGGGGAGCTGTTTTTT
TRBV25-1,TRBJ2-1,TRBD2,NA,CASSEPGLDYNEQFF,TGTGCCAGCAGTGAGCCGGGACTAGACTACAATGAGCAGTTCTTC
TRBV5-5,TRBJ2-1,NA,NA,CASSQNYNEQFF,TGTGCCAGCAGCCAAAATTACAATGAGCAGTTCTTC
TRBV10-2,TRBJ1-5,NA,few,CASRDGFNQPQHF,TGCGCCAGCAGGGACGGATTCAATCAGCCCCAGCATTTT
TRBV4-3,TRBJ2-1,TRBD1,NA,CASSQPRDRNYNEQFF,TGCGCCAGCAGCCAACCCCGGGACAGGAATTACAATGAGCAGTTCTTC
TRBV6-5,TRBJ2-5,NA,NA,CASQRTVNQETQYF,TGTGCCAGCCAAAGGACGGTTAACCAAGAGACCCAGTACTTC
TRBV27,TRBJ2-7,NA,NA,CASSLGGGADEQYF,TGTGCCAGCAGTTTAGGAGGGGGGGCCGACGAGCAGTACTTC
TRBV5-1,TRBJ2-1,TRBD2,NA,CASSRIGSGGNEQFF,TGCGCCAGCAGCCGAATTGGTAGCGGGGGAAATGAGCAGTTCTTC
TRBV10-3,TRBJ2-3,TRBD2,NA,CAIRRQGTSGRDTDTQYF,TGTGCCATCAGACGACAAGGGACTAGCGGGAGGGACACAGATACGCAGTATTTT
TRBV5-1,TRBJ2-3,NA,NA,CASSLVGASTDTQYF,TGCGCCAGCAGCTTGGTAGGAGCGAGCACAGATACGCAGTATTTT
TRBV7-9,TRBJ2-7,NA,NA,CASSLETEQYF,TGTGCCAGCAGCTTAGAGACCGAGCAGTACTTC
TRBV5-1,TRBJ1-1,NA,NA,CASSLIGNTEAFF,TGCGCCAGCAGCTTAATAGGGAACACTGAAGCTTTCTTT